The clone carrying this T cell receptor (beta chain) was counted a single time. The data originate from a study of blood T cell repertoires in COVID-19. Whole-study context: T cells, B-cell-depleted T cells, or PBMCs provided the cDNA or gDNA that served as material.

Source study methods: Reference gene primer amplification gave nucleated cell count estimates. TCRdb's table, derived via immunoSEQ multiplex PCR, lists solely in-frame clones and lacks some. The V and J calls and clone size are taken from that table; D and trimming were inferred from the DNA. The sample consists of approximately 140,000 clones, over 70% of them appearing once. The sequencing sample was made of peripheral blood. The sequence came from a man aged 55 to 70 with active or convalescent COVID-19.

CDR3 loop: CASSGQGARNEQFF. For the CDR3, the DNA is TGTGCCAGTAGTGGACAGGGGGCGAGAAATGAGCAGTTCTTC. This chain connects TRBV19 to TRBJ2-1, with 11 bases matching TRBD1. The V gene end was trimmed by 5 bases and the J gene end by 7 bases; junction bases not matched to a gene: 4. The CDR3 loop spans 14 amino acids. Germline V CDR1 and CDR2: LNHDA, SQIVND (reference sequence). Full variable domain (missing parts from reference TRBV19 and TRBJ2-1): DGGITQSPKYLFRKEGQNVTLSCEQNLNHDAMYWYRQDPGQGLRLIYYSQIVNDFQKGDIAEGYSVSREKKESFPLTVTSAQKNPTAFYLCASSGQGARNEQFFGPGTRLTVL.